A single sample gave rise to the 11 T cell receptor beta chains below, sequenced in a study of blood T cell repertoires in COVID-19. TCRdb keeps only in-frame clones here, not all; method: immunoSEQ multiplex PCR. The table lists some 430,000 clones, less than 95% of them singletons, with 0.6% in the top ten. Sequenced material: PBMCs or T cells enriched from blood (not recorded which). Every receptor here comes from a man between 18 and 35 years old who had recovered from COVID-19.

The gene calls are TRBV2 and TRBJ1-2, with a tentative D call TRBD1 (6 bases). Germline CDR1 is SNHLY and CDR2 is FYNNEI. CDR3 length: 13 amino acids. With 7 bases removed from V and 5 bases from J, the gap between germline ends came to 14 bases. CDR3 in amino acids: CASTPGEPYGYTF. The CDR3, as DNA: TGTGCCAGCACTCCAGGGGAGCCGTATGGCTACACCTTC.

The V and J genes are TRBV5-1 and TRBJ2-3; 10 positions match TRBD2. The germline gives CDR1 SGHRS, CDR2 YFSETQ. Unmatched junction bases numbered 7, after V lost 2 bases and J lost 1 base. This CDR3 region has 17 residues. CDR3 DNA sequence: TGCGCCAGCAGCTTCGAGCTAGCGGGAGTCGGCACAGATACGCAGTATTTT. Translating it yields CASSFELAGVGTDTQYF.

This chain links TRBV18 with TRBJ1-1, with 10 bases matching TRBD1. Germline V gene lookup returns CDR1 KGHSH and CDR2 LQKENI. Trimming took 3 bases from V and 7 from J; bases not matched to a gene: 5. The CDR3 is made up of 14 amino acids. The CDR3 region has the DNA TGTGCCAGCTCACCCGACAGGGGGCAAGATGAAGCTTTCTTT. It is translated as CASSPDRGQDEAFF. Full variable domain (missing parts from reference TRBV18 and TRBJ1-1): NAGVMQNPRHLVRRRGQEARLRCSPMKGHSHVYWYRQLPEEGLKFMVYLQKENIIDESGMPKERFSAEFPKEGPSILRIQQVVRGDSAAYFCASSPDRGQDEAFFGQGTRLTVV.

The chain joins TRBV28 to TRBJ2-3, with D perhaps matching TRBD1 (5 bases). CDR3 length: 14 residues. Trimming took off 2 bases at V and 3 bases at J, with 9 bases between the two ends. Germline V lookup: CDR1 MDHEN, CDR2 SYDVKM. For the CDR3, the DNA is TGTGCCAGCAGTTTACGGCAGGGAACAGATACGCAGTATTTT. Translating gives CASSLRQGTDTQYF.

The chain joins TRBV27 to TRBJ2-1; D might be TRBD1 (5 bases). Trimming removed 3 bases from V and 10 bases from J, with 13 bases in between. The CDR3 runs to 13 residues. Germline CDR1 and CDR2: MNHEY and SMNVEV (reference sequence). The CDR3 region is CASSFAGPGEQFF. The CDR3 DNA reads TGTGCCAGCAGTTTCGCAGGGCCTGGGGAGCAGTTCTTC.

The chain links TRBV5-1 to TRBJ2-1, with 10 bases fitting TRBD2. Germline V gives CDR1 SGHRS, CDR2 YFSETQ. V lost 4 bases to trimming and J lost 1 base; unmatched junction nucleotides: 5. This CDR3 contains 16 residues. CDR3 sequence: CASSRLAGASYNEQFF. CDR3 coding DNA: TGCGCCAGCAGCCGTCTAGCGGGAGCATCCTACAATGAGCAGTTCTTC.

This rearrangement joins TRBV7-8 to TRBJ2-1, with 7 bases fitting TRBD1. The CDR3 consists of 13 residues. Germline lookup yields CDR1 SGHVS and CDR2 FQNEAQ. J gave up 14 bases and V 4 bases, and 11 bases lay outside the gene matches. CDR3 in amino acids: CASSSPLTGREFF. The CDR3 region has the DNA TGTGCCAGCAGCTCCCCCCTGACAGGGCGAGAGTTCTTC.

The chain has TRBV19 and TRBJ1-5; TRBD1 might be the D (6 bases). V was shortened by 3 bases and J by 6 bases, with 15 bases between the two germline ends. The germline CDR1 and CDR2 sequences are LNHDA and SQIVND (reference sequence). The CDR3 has 15 residues. CDR3 nucleotide sequence: TGTGCCAGTAGTATTCTGGGGGCCGCGGGTCAGCCCCAGCATTTT. This encodes CASSILGAAGQPQHF.

The chain couples TRBV6-1 to TRBJ1-3, with D hard to call. Germline V CDR1 and CDR2: MNHNS, SASEGT. V gave up 1 base and J gave up 7 bases, with 11 bases separating them. CDR3 length equals 14 residues. In DNA, the CDR3 is TGTGCCAGCAGTGAAGGAGTAACGGGTAACACCATATATTTT. Protein sequence: CASSEGVTGNTIYF.

CDR3 nucleotides: TGTGCCAGCGGACTCAGCGCCTATGGCTACACCTTC. This sequence encodes CASGLSAYGYTF. This rearrangement joins TRBV12-3 or TRBV12-4 to TRBJ1-2; D gene unclear. The CDR3 has 12 residues. The V and J ends lost 8 bases and 4 bases respectively, with 11 bases between them.

As DNA, the CDR3 is TGTGCCGGGGTCCCCTTTATGAACACTGAAGCTTTCTTT. Protein product: CAGVPFMNTEAFF. The chain links TRBV30 to TRBJ1-1; unclear D gene. This CDR3 is built from 13 residues. Germline CDR1 is GTSNPN and CDR2 is SVGIG (reference sequence). Trimming took 8 bases from V and 0 from J, leaving 13 bases between them.